Presented here are 23 T cell receptor beta chains from one specimen sequenced in a study of T-cell memory formation after mild COVID-19. One entry per CDR3 protein, called by TCRdb with MiXCR from the 5' RACE reads. Here the sample spans 170,000 or so distinct CDR3 sequences, around 30% being singletons. Sequencing was done on a sample of PBMCs or a T cell subset sorted from them (not recorded which). The receptors originated from an adult woman who had mild COVID-19 (a few samples of this study predate the infection). Cell type and time point are not known.

The chain links TRBV5-1 to TRBJ2-3, with 11 bases lining up with TRBD2. With 0 bases clipped from V and 8 bases from J, the junction kept 8 bases outside the gene matches. The CDR3 runs to 16 residues. The germline gives CDR1 SGHRS, CDR2 YFSETQ. The CDR3 loop is CASSLEGLAEWGTQYF. DNA for the CDR3: TGCGCCAGCAGCTTGGAGGGACTAGCGGAGTGGGGTACGCAGTATTTT.

The V call is TRBV9, the J call TRBJ2-3, with a weak D call TRBD1 (6 bases). The CDR3 has 15 amino acids. Germline assignment: CDR1 SGDLS and CDR2 YYNGEE. Trimming shortened V by 1 base and J by 0 bases, and 9 bases separated the two germline ends. In nucleotides, the CDR3 is TGTGCCAGCAGCGTACAGGGGCGTAGCACAGATACGCAGTATTTT. This gives the protein CASSVQGRSTDTQYF.

CDR3 in amino acids: CASSKDGNTGELFF. CDR3 coding DNA: TGCGCCAGCAGCAAGGACGGGAACACCGGGGAGCTGTTTTTT. The rearrangement links TRBV5-1 to TRBJ2-2; D gene ambiguous. The length of the CDR3 is 14 residues. Germline loops: CDR1 SGHRS, CDR2 YFSETQ. The germline V and J ends were trimmed by 4 bases and 1 base, with 8 bases remaining between them.

The chain links TRBV30 to TRBJ2-7, with D tentatively TRBD1 (5 bases). The V end lost 2 bases, the J end lost 3 bases, and 11 bases lay between the germline ends. Germline loops: CDR1 GTSNPN, CDR2 SVGIG (reference sequence). The CDR3 totals 13 residues. CDR3 amino acids: CAWSWAGLYEQYF. CDR3 coding DNA: TGTGCCTGGAGTTGGGCAGGGCTCTACGAGCAGTACTTC.

The chain is built from TRBV5-6 and TRBJ2-4; D remains unclear. Per the germline V gene, CDR1 is SGHDT and CDR2 is YYEEEE. The CDR3 runs to 16 residues. With 3 bases removed from V and 0 bases from J, the gap between germline ends came to 13 bases. CDR3 amino acids: CASSSLGELAKNIQYF. Here the CDR3 DNA reads TGTGCCAGCAGCTCCCTCGGTGAACTAGCCAAAAACATTCAGTACTTC.

There are a few counts of this clonotype. The gene calls are TRBV12-3 or TRBV12-4 and TRBJ1-5, with TRBD1 identical over 7 bases. The CDR3 extends over 13 amino acids. With 5 bases clipped from V and 7 bases from J, the junction kept 5 bases outside the gene matches. This CDR3 reads CASSLTGAQPQHF. The CDR3 DNA sequence: TGTGCCAGCAGTCTCACAGGGGCACAGCCCCAGCATTTT.

The rearrangement joins TRBV2 to TRBJ2-7, with 10 bases aligning to TRBD2. The V and J ends lost 7 bases and 3 bases, in that order; junction bases with no gene match: 3. The CDR3 is 13 residues long. Per germline, CDR1 SNHLY and CDR2 FYNNEI. Here the CDR3 reads CASKPSGSYEQYF. CDR3 sequence (DNA): TGTGCCAGCAAGCCTAGCGGGAGCTACGAGCAGTACTTC.

CDR3 DNA: TGTGCCAGCAGTTTATCGGGGGGGCATTCACCCCTCCACTTT. This translates into CASSLSGGHSPLHF. J is TRBJ1-6 and V is TRBV12-3 or TRBV12-4; possible D gene TRBD1, 6 bases. The ends were cut back, 2 bases at V and 8 bases at J, with 10 bases in the middle. There are 14 residues in the CDR3.

This sequence joins TRBV4-1 and TRBJ1-5; the D gene is possibly TRBD1 (5 bases). The V end was cut by 1 base, the J end by 2 bases, with 9 bases between. CDR1 and CDR2 from the germline V gene are MGHRA and YSYEKL. The CDR3 loop spans 15 amino acids. The CDR3: CASSQVGGGNQPQHF. The CDR3 DNA reads as TGCGCCAGCAGCCAAGTTGGGGGAGGCAATCAGCCCCAGCATTTT.

This clonotype has just a few counts. V gene TRBV7-9 combines with J gene TRBJ1-4; D uncertain. The CDR3 consists of 16 residues. CDR1 SEHNR and CDR2 FQNEAQ come from the germline V gene (reference sequence). Deletions cut 6 bases from V and 0 bases from J, with 14 bases between. CDR3 DNA sequence: TGTGCCAGCAGTTTTATCGTCTCGGCAACTAATGAAAAACTGTTTTTT. It is translated as CASSFIVSATNEKLFF.

The count of this clonotype is one. The chain is built from TRBV6-2 or TRBV6-3 and TRBJ2-3, with D perhaps matching TRBD1 or TRBD2 (5 bases each). Germline CDR1 reads MNHEY; CDR2 reads SVGEGT. The CDR3 totals 15 residues. V lost 8 bases to trimming and J lost 1 base, with 16 bases between them. CDR3 sequence: CASGLSGAGTDTQYF. As DNA, the CDR3 is TGTGCCAGCGGCCTTTCCGGGGCCGGCACAGATACGCAGTATTTT.

This clonotype has a handful of counts. This chain links TRBV6-5 with TRBJ1-1; D unclear. There are 12 residues in the CDR3. Germline CDR1 and CDR2: MNHEY and SVGAGI. Trimming cost V 7 bases and J 4 bases, with 10 bases left between them. CDR3 residues: CASKSEGTEAFF. The CDR3 nucleotides are TGTGCCAGCAAATCGGAGGGCACTGAAGCTTTCTTT.

This clonotype was counted a few times. The CDR3 reads CASSSDRGIVQQYF. The CDR3 coding sequence is TGTGCCAGCAGTTCGGACAGGGGGATCGTCCAGCAGTACTTC. The gene calls are TRBV6-5 and TRBJ2-7; 10 nucleotides match TRBD1. This CDR3 is built from 14 residues. With 4 bases clipped from V and 8 bases from J, the junction kept 8 bases outside the gene matches. CDR1 is MNHEY and CDR2 is SVGAGI in the germline V gene.

This clonotype showed up just a few times. The chain is built from TRBV7-8 and TRBJ1-5; D is perhaps TRBD1 (5 bases). CDR1 is SGHVS and CDR2 is FQNEAQ in the germline V gene. This CDR3 is built from 16 residues. Trimming left V 1 base short and J 4 bases short, with 14 bases between. The CDR3 region is CASSLVGAGLNQPQHF. The DNA for the CDR3 is TGTGCCAGCAGCTTAGTTGGGGCAGGCCTTAATCAGCCCCAGCATTTT.

The chain joins TRBV29-1 to TRBJ2-5; D unclear. V lost 2 bases to trimming and J lost 5 bases, with 12 bases between them. CDR1 and CDR2 (germline): SQVTM, ANQGSEA. CDR3 length equals 13 residues. CDR3 region: CSVERPDRETQYF. For the CDR3, the DNA is TGCAGCGTTGAACGCCCAGATCGGGAGACCCAGTACTTC.

The V gene is TRBV7-9, the J gene TRBJ2-5; TRBD2 might be the D (6 bases). V lost 5 bases to trimming and J lost 0 bases, with 16 bases between them. Germline assignment: CDR1 SEHNR and CDR2 FQNEAQ (reference sequence). The CDR3 loop spans 16 amino acids. The CDR3 region has the DNA TGTGCCAGCAGCACGGGGGACCTGACGTACCAAGAGACCCAGTACTTC. Protein: CASSTGDLTYQETQYF.

A few counts support this clonotype. Germline is not matched at one junction end, which may reflect a read error. The gene calls are TRBV12-3 or TRBV12-4 and TRBJ1-4; possibly TRBD1 for D (6 bases). The CDR3 length is 15 residues. CDR3 in amino acids: CASSSQQGTKEKLFF. As DNA, the CDR3 is TGTGCCAGCAGCTCCCAACAGGGAACTAAAGAAAAACTGTTTTTT.

This sequence joins TRBV20-1 and TRBJ2-7; no firm D call. Germline assignment: CDR1 DFQATT and CDR2 SNEGSKA (reference sequence). This CDR3 region has 13 residues. The V and J ends lost 1 base and 0 bases respectively, with 7 bases between them. CDR3 in amino acids: CSARGWGSYEQYF. CDR3 bases: TGCAGTGCTAGAGGCTGGGGCTCCTACGAGCAGTACTTC.

The chain joins TRBV18 to TRBJ1-1, with 8 bases identical to TRBD1. This CDR3 has 16 residues. Germline-derived CDR1 and CDR2 are KGHSH and LQKENI. The J segment lost 7 bases and the V segment lost 0 bases, leaving 10 bases of the junction unmatched. The CDR3 DNA sequence: TGTGCCAGCTCACCACCCCGACAGGGGAGGGGGATTGAAGCTTTCTTT. Its protein is CASSPPRQGRGIEAFF.

This clonotype was counted between two and nine times. The chain recombines TRBV7-9 with TRBJ2-7, with D maybe TRBD1 (6 bases). The germline gives CDR1 SEHNR, CDR2 FQNEAQ (reference sequence). This CDR3 has 13 residues. The V gene lost 5 bases and the J gene lost 3 bases, with 11 bases spanning the gap. CDR3 protein: CASSRRDNYEQYF. The CDR3 coding sequence is TGTGCCAGCAGCCGCAGGGACAACTACGAGCAGTACTTC. Full variable domain (remainder filled in from reference TRBV7-9 and TRBJ2-7): DTGVSQNPRHKITKRGQNVTFRCDPISEHNRLYWYRQTLGQGPEFLTYFQNEAQLEKSRLLSDRFSAERPKGSFSTLEIQRTEQGDSAMYLCASSRRDNYEQYFGPGTRLTVT.

CDR3 DNA sequence: TGTGCCAGCAGTTCAGGGGGCTCTCAGCCCCAGCATTTT. Protein: CASSSGGSQPQHF. V and J are TRBV12-3 or TRBV12-4 and TRBJ1-5; 8 bases line up with TRBD1. J was trimmed by 6 bases and V by 4 bases; bases with no gene match: 2. CDR3 size: 13 residues.

The chain couples TRBV2 to TRBJ2-5, with a tentative D call TRBD2 (5 bases). Germline lookup yields CDR1 SNHLY and CDR2 FYNNEI. This CDR3 comprises 10 residues. V gave up 9 bases and J gave up 10 bases, with 12 bases separating them. This CDR3 is CASSVRVQYF. The CDR3 DNA is TGTGCCAGTTCGGTGAGGGTCCAGTACTTC.

The chain recombines TRBV7-2 with TRBJ2-5; TRBD2 matches 11 bases. V lost 3 bases, J lost 5 bases, and 11 bases stayed unmatched. CDR1 and CDR2 from the germline V gene are SGHTA and FQGNSA. The CDR3 has 17 amino acids. CDR3 DNA: TGTGCCAGCAGCTTTTTTAGCGGGGGGGCCCAGAGGGAGACCCAGTACTTC. Translation gives CASSFFSGGAQRETQYF.